This T cell receptor beta chain was recorded in a study of T cells in Graves' hyperthyroidism and ophthalmopathy (dated by TCRdb to about 2019). With regard to the full study: Peripheral blood samples were taken at initial diagnosis, before any treatment was given. To identify TCR V-J signatures that set the groups apart, the researchers used a discovery cohort of 100 patients, made up of 40 to 45 with Graves' ophthalmopathy and about 55 with stable Graves' hyperthyroidism. Prospective prediction of ophthalmopathy was tested in an independent validation cohort of 18 to 20 hyperthyroidism patients and around 16 patients who later progressed to ophthalmopathy. The 90 or so discovery patients were randomly split 7:3 into training and test sets. Thyroid tissue and blood T-cell repertoires from six Graves' hyperthyroidism patients were also compared in the study. After blood sampling, hyperthyroidism patients were treated with methimazole at a starting dose of 30 mg daily, and ophthalmopathy patients were treated with high-dose intravenous methylprednisolone. The paper reports TCR Vbeta CDR3 sequencing of some 140 peripheral blood samples: around 41 ophthalmopathy, around 80 hyperthyroidism and 17 progressor patients. Overall study results and their limits: A 13 V-J signature model separated ophthalmopathy from stable hyperthyroidism, with approximately 87% sensitivity and 81% to 82% specificity in cross-validation and 80%/75% in testing. Most expanded thyroid clonotypes (frequency above 0.001) were also found in blood, which suggests that blood repertoires may mirror thyroid immune responses. In validation, the model predicted progression to ophthalmopathy a median of approximately 6.6 months before onset, with about 71% sensitivity and roughly 77% specificity. Sample size was not statistically predetermined, and blinding of investigators to group allocation was not performed.

Stable Graves' hyperthyroidism was defined as no progression to ophthalmopathy during 18 months of follow-up. Hyperthyroidism patients were newly diagnosed, had a disease duration of under 2 months, and were aged 18 to 65 years. Exclusion was applied to patients with uncontrolled infections, other autoimmune diseases, pregnancy or lactation. Diagnoses were established on the basis of clinical symptoms, serum thyroxine and TRAb, thyroid ultrasound, and orbital computed tomography. PBMCs were separated from 8 to 10 ml of fresh peripheral blood using Ficoll-Paque density gradient centrifugation. Trizol reagent was used to extract total RNA, and RNA quality was then checked on an Agilent 2100 Bioanalyzer. As concerns this clonotype: This receptor's antigen is unknown. Base qualities are not provided; no much larger clone lies one nucleotide away.

V was cut back by 6 bases and J by 12 bases, leaving a gap of 9 bases between them. Based on the germline V gene, the CDR1 and CDR2 sequences are MDHEN and SYDVKM. Reading from cysteine to phenylalanine, the CDR3 counts 10 amino acids. Just CDR3 DNA is preserved here, 30 bases in frame from base 1. TCR beta CDR3 regions were amplified from RNA transcripts. The first round of RT-PCR for the TCR CDR3 was performed with the HTBI primer set and the Qiagen OneStep RT-PCR kit. A second multiplex PCR round built the libraries, followed by size selection and purification. The libraries were sequenced on an Illumina HiSeq2000 using paired-end 100 bp reads. Per the source publication's procedure: SOAPnuke was used to process the raw data, throwing out any read that contained adapters or uncalled bases, had a mean Phred below 15, or lacked an exact constant-primer or identifier match. COPE v1.2.5 was used to merge high-quality paired reads, and clonotypes were defined as unique nucleotide sequences. MiTCR v1.1 was used to align the clonotypes against IMGT TRBV, TRBD and TRBJ reference segments. Analysis was restricted to V-J combinations with a frequency above 0.0001, which covered just over 98% of repertoires. A TCS score was defined as the ratio between F50 (clonal expansion) and ExV (chaos), using BLOSUM62-based TCRdist between CDR3 peptides within each V-J. Welch's t-statistics and random forest reduced 514 V-J features to roughly 13, which were used in a naive Bayes classifier (R e1071). The raw public data were reprocessed by TCRdb itself: fastp quality trimming at Q25, MiXCR clonotype calling, in-frame beta chains only. All rows with the same CDR3 protein become a single entry with the most common DNA and genes. The V and J calls shown here were made by TCRdb, not taken from the authors' results. This sample lists around 690,000 distinct CDR3 sequences; roughly 17% were detected once. The top ten clones comprise 15% to 18% of the sample.

This TCR was recovered from a man aged 45 to 65 with Graves' hyperthyroidism. Sequences were obtained from blood. The sequence joins TRBV28 to TRBJ1-5, with no confidently assigned D gene. The DNA sequence is given as TGTGCCAGCAGCACGGACGGCCAGCATTTT. This translates into CASSTDGQHF.